A selection of T cell receptor beta chains follows, all from one sample in a study of blood T cell repertoires in COVID-19. Measured with immunoSEQ multiplex PCR; TCRdb has only the in-frame clones, and not every one. The sample shows approximately 100,000 clones, 70% to 85% of them seen only once. Sequenced sample: peripheral blood. The source is a man between 70 and 80 years old with acute or convalescent COVID-19. CDR3s include the opening cysteine and the closing phenylalanine or tryptophan. A D gene is named only where the DNA matches it firmly. Clone size is given for some rows only: seen once, a few or many times, or a class if the clone is expanded.

TRBV7-3	TRBJ2-1	TRBD1	.	TGTGCCAGCAGCTTAACACAGGGACAGGGTTTCAATGAGCAGTTCTTC	CASSLTQGQGFNEQFF
TRBV3-1/TRBV3-2	TRBJ2-1	TRBD1	.	TGTGCCAGCAGCCGCCCCGGACAGGGGGCAAGGAATGAGCAGTTCTTC	CASSRPGQGARNEQFF
TRBV21-1	TRBJ1-5	.	.	TGTGCCAGCAGCAATTGGGATGGGGGCGGCAATCAGCCCCAGCATTTT	CASSNWDGGGNQPQHF
TRBV10-3	TRBJ2-7	TRBD2	.	TGTGCCATCAGAGCTAGCGGGAGCTCCTACGAGCAGTACTTC	CAIRASGSSYEQYF
TRBV10-3	TRBJ1-5	.	.	TGTGCCATCAGTCCAACAAATAGGCAGGGAAGCAATCAGCCCCAGCATTTT	CAISPTNRQGSNQPQHF
TRBV7-2	TRBJ2-5	TRBD2	.	TGTGCCAGCAGCTCTAGCGGGGTTCAAGAGACCCAGTACTTC	CASSSSGVQETQYF
TRBV3-1/TRBV3-2	TRBJ2-5	.	.	TGTGCCAGCAGCCAAAGGGGAATCCGACAAGAGACCCAGTACTTC	CASSQRGIRQETQYF
TRBV5-1	TRBJ1-2	.	.	TGCGCCAGCAGCCCCCACAGGGAAGGCGGCTATGGCTACACCTTC	CASSPHREGGYGYTF
TRBV19	TRBJ1-4	.	.	TGTGCCAGTATCGGGTATCAACGTGGGGAGGCTAATGAAAAACTGTTTTTT	CASIGYQRGEANEKLFF
TRBV6-1	TRBJ2-7	TRBD2	.	TGTGCCAGCAGTGTATTAGGACTAGCGGGGTCTTGGTACGAGCAGTACTTC	CASSVLGLAGSWYEQYF
TRBV2	TRBJ1-2	.	.	TGTGCCAGCAGCGAAGACCACAGGGCGGCTAAAGGCTACACCTTC	CASSEDHRAAKGYTF
TRBV24-1	TRBJ2-3	TRBD1	once	TGTGCCACCAGTGAATGGGACAGGCTCGGCACAGATACGCAGTATTTT	CATSEWDRLGTDTQYF
TRBV9	TRBJ2-1	TRBD2	.	TGTGCCAGCAGCGAGGGACTAGCGGGGGGCTCCTACAATGAGCAGTTCTTC	CASSEGLAGGSYNEQFF
TRBV6-5	TRBJ1-1	.	.	TGTGCCAGCACTCCAACGGGGGGTGCCGCTGAAGCTTTCTTT	CASTPTGGAAEAFF
TRBV7-2	TRBJ1-1	TRBD1	.	TGTGCCAGCAGCCAAGGGGGCAGGGGCACTGAAGCTTTCTTT	CASSQGGRGTEAFF